The 11 T cell receptor beta chains below come from one sample, sequenced in a study of T-cell reconstitution after alpha-beta-depleted transplantation in children. Unique molecular identifiers were used to barcode this TCRbeta library. TCRdb itself ran the PCR reads through MiXCR, one entry per CDR3 protein. The sample lists 900,000 or so distinct CDR3 sequences; around 17% were seen once. The specimen was PBMCs, mostly from graft donor cells, collected 360 days after TCRalphabeta/CD19-depleted stem cell transplant. The receptors here all came from a male patient under 18 who had a stem cell transplant for acute lymphoblastic leukemia, so the T cells may come from the graft donor.

This clonotype occurred a few times. The chain has TRBV27 and TRBJ2-7, with D hard to call. V gave up 8 bases and J gave up 0 bases, with 11 bases separating them. From germline, CDR1 is MNHEY and CDR2 SMNVEV (reference sequence). The CDR3 runs to 13 residues. The CDR3 protein is CASGIQLSYEQYF. The CDR3 bases are TGTGCCAGCGGAATACAGCTCTCCTACGAGCAGTACTTC.

The V gene is TRBV27, the J gene TRBJ2-1; 13 bases match TRBD2. Germline V gene lookup returns CDR1 MNHEY and CDR2 SMNVEV (reference sequence). V lost 4 bases to trimming and J lost 8 bases; unmatched junction nucleotides: 5. The CDR3 sequence is 15 residues long. CDR3 DNA: TGTGCCAGCAGTTCTTGGACTAGCGGGAGCGATGAGCAGTTCTTC. Protein product: CASSSWTSGSDEQFF.

This clonotype was found a few times. This sequence joins TRBV7-2 and TRBJ1-6; D remains ambiguous. Trimming stripped 2 bases from V and 8 bases from J, with 13 bases between. Germline-derived CDR1 and CDR2 are SGHTA and FQGNSA. This CDR3 has 15 residues. The CDR3 bases are TGTGCCAGCAGCTTATCGGGCGTAGTGTATTCACCCCTCCACTTT. As protein: CASSLSGVVYSPLHF.

The chain employs TRBV10-3 and TRBJ2-5; 7 bases match TRBD2. The germline V gene has CDR1 ENHRY and CDR2 SYGVKD. V was pared by 5 bases and J by 4 bases, with 4 bases of the junction left unmatched. CDR3 length equals 13 residues. CDR3 nucleotides: TGTGCCATCAGTCGGGGGGTTGGAGAGACCCAGTACTTC. This encodes CAISRGVGETQYF.

The V call is TRBV10-3, the J call TRBJ2-3; D gene unclear. Trimming removed 0 bases at V and 1 base at J, with 20 bases between. This CDR3 is built from 19 residues. The germline V gene has CDR1 ENHRY and CDR2 SYGVKD. CDR3: CAISESIMVQEVGTDTQYF. CDR3 nucleotide sequence: TGTGCCATCAGTGAGTCGATAATGGTGCAAGAAGTAGGCACAGATACGCAGTATTTT.

V gene TRBV4-2 combines with J gene TRBJ2-7; D not resolved. Germline lookup yields CDR1 LGHNA and CDR2 YNFKEQ. The germline V and J ends were trimmed by 0 bases and 7 bases, with 13 bases remaining between them. The CDR3 sequence is 14 residues long. The CDR3 DNA reads as TGTGCCAGCAGCCAAGAGGGTCCCTCTCGGGAGCAGTACTTC. Translation gives CASSQEGPSREQYF.

This chain links TRBV11-2 with TRBJ2-5; no firm D call. Germline values: CDR1 SGHAT, CDR2 FQNNGV. Deletions cut 5 bases from V and 2 bases from J, with 24 bases between. CDR3 length: 18 amino acids. CDR3 DNA: TGTGCCAGCAGCCCATTGAGCCCGCGGCGGCGCGCGCAAGAGACCCAGTACTTC. This sequence encodes CASSPLSPRRRAQETQYF. The full variable domain, rest sourced from reference TRBV11-2 and TRBJ2-5, is EAGVAQSPRYKIIEKRQSVAFWCNPISGHATLYWYQQILGQGPKLLIQFQNNGVVDDSQLPKDRFSAERLKGVDSTLKIQPAKLEDSAVYLCASSPLSPRRRAQETQYFGPGTRLLVL.

Only a few counts were recorded for this clonotype. The rearrangement uses TRBV7-2 and TRBJ2-1, with D possibly called TRBD1 or TRBD2 (5 bases each). V was trimmed by 5 bases and J by 0 bases, leaving 14 bases between them. Germline-derived CDR1 and CDR2 are SGHTA and FQGNSA. This CDR3 contains 16 residues. CDR3 sequence (DNA): TGTGCCAGCAGCCTTCGGTCGGGACCCTCCTACAATGAGCAGTTCTTC. Translation: CASSLRSGPSYNEQFF.

V is TRBV5-1 and J is TRBJ2-7, with a tentative D call TRBD2 (6 bases). CDR3 length equals 14 residues. Germline CDR1 and CDR2: SGHRS and YFSETQ. V was cut by 2 bases and J by 4 bases, with 13 bases left in between. The CDR3: CASSFDGSKYEQYF. The CDR3 DNA follows: TGCGCCAGCAGCTTCGACGGGAGCAAGTACGAGCAGTACTTC.

V and J are TRBV20-1 and TRBJ1-1; D might be TRBD1 (5 bases). This CDR3 contains 15 residues. V was clipped by 0 bases and J by 11 bases, with 22 bases between them. Germline V gene lookup returns CDR1 DFQATT and CDR2 SNEGSKA (reference sequence). The CDR3 region has the DNA TGCAGTGCTAGAGATCCCCCTCAGGGCCTGGGGTGGGCTTTCTTT. This codes for CSARDPPQGLGWAFF.

In its sample, this clonotype was seen many times. The chain carries TRBV7-9 and TRBJ1-2; 12 nucleotides agree with TRBD1. Germline V gene sequence: CDR1 SEHNR, CDR2 FQNEAQ (reference sequence). The CDR3 is 16 amino acids. The V and J ends lost 1 base and 8 bases, in that order; junction bases with no gene match: 8. CDR3 coding DNA: TGTGCCAGCAGCTTAGATGCGGGACAGGGGGCGATCGGCTACACCTTC. It yields the protein CASSLDAGQGAIGYTF.